This TCR beta chain emerged from a study of blood T cell repertoires in COVID-19 (dated by TCRdb to the early 2020s). Context from the whole study: Collaborator samples came from the United States, Italy and Spain and covered acute and convalescent phases of COVID-19. The prospective study material was composed of cDNA or gDNA derived from T cells, B-cell-depleted T cells, or PBMCs. Deeply sampled blood TCRbeta repertoires from subjects exposed to, actively infected with, or recovered from COVID-19 were included in the dataset. A freely available public database, intended as a resource for researchers studying the immune response to SARS-CoV-2, is where the repertoires were released. The samples were drawn from the first 160 participants of the ongoing ImmuneRACE study and from about 1,200 subjects provided by 6 global collaborators. Sample metadata almost always included a de-identified subject ID, COVID-19 status, age in years and sex. Where available, HLA class I and class II types were taken from metadata supplied by the sample provider and were not determined by assay-based typing.

Points the paper makes about the study in general: The amount of clinical and demographic metadata varied by source and participant and was provided uncurated.

TCRbeta CDR3 regions were amplified from genomic DNA by means of the immunoSEQ Assay, a bias-controlled multiplex PCR. Turning to the authors' computational methods: Within the assay, amplification of reference gene primers was used to estimate how many nucleated cells each sample contained. Sequence reads were collapsed and filtered to measure the absolute abundance of every unique TCRbeta CDR3 rearrangement. Productive Simpson clonality was computed per sample as the square root of Simpson's diversity index over productive rearrangements. TCRdb took over this immuneACCESS table, retaining in-frame rearrangements with V and J assigned. Such tables are incomplete; in checked studies, under half of the missing clones stem from an unresolved V gene, and the remainder is unexplained. V, J and clone size are taken as reported in that table, and D and trimming were inferred from the DNA itself. The sample data list 120,000 or so clones, and roughly 84% of these were observed just once. The ten top clones hold approximately 1.2% of the sample.

CDR1 and CDR2 (SGHDT, YYEEEE) derive from the germline V gene. Unmatched junction bases come to 0, with V trimmed by 0 bases and J by 6 bases. The CDR3 numbers 14 residues from cysteine through phenylalanine. Only the CDR3 portion is preserved as DNA: 42 bases, with reading frame beginning at the first base. Collaborating institutions collected whole blood in K2EDTA tubes following their own protocols. For TCRbeta analysis, collaborator samples were shipped as frozen whole blood, as isolated PBMCs, or as DNA extracted from either sample type. As for this clone: The antigen it binds to is not known. Per-nucleotide qualities are absent, and no much larger clonotype sits a single base away.

The rearranged chain carries TRBV5-6 and TRBJ2-1, with 10 middle bases fitting TRBD2. This clonotype was sampled from a woman older than 75 with acute or convalescent COVID-19. Sequencing input: peripheral blood. The DNA is as follows: TGTGCCAGCAGCTTGGCTAGCGGGAGCAATGAGCAGTTCTTC. The encoded protein is CASSLASGSNEQFF.